Below are 9 T cell receptor beta chains sequenced from a single sample in a study of T cell repertoires in cytomegalovirus infection (dated by TCRdb to about 2019). The sequencer was an Illumina HiSeq 1500. TCRdb itself trimmed the public reads at Q25 with fastp, ran MiXCR and retained productive beta chains. Each CDR3 protein gets just one entry, which takes the most common genes and DNA from the rows behind it. A total of roughly 600,000 distinct CDR3 sequences appear in this sample, approximately 25% of them only once. Jointly, the top ten make up 7% to 9% of the sample. Specimen: CD8+ T cells from PBMCs. The source is a human donor in good health (CMV status not recorded). Some clones in this sample may be carry-over from other donors' samples.

The J gene is TRBJ1-2, the V gene TRBV14, with a tentative D call TRBD1 (5 bases). Germline CDR1 reads SGHDN; CDR2 reads FVKESK. The length of the CDR3 is 15 residues. Trimming pared 3 bases from V and 6 bases from J, leaving 17 bases between. The CDR3 bases are TGTGCCAGCAGCCATGACAGTACCCAACACAATGGCTACACCTTC. Translating gives CASSHDSTQHNGYTF.

A word on this clonotype: An end of the junction does not agree with germline; a read error may underlie this. The CDR3 sequence: CCVEGLAGRTYNEQFF. The CDR3 region has the DNA TGCTGCGTTGAAGGGCTAGCGGGGAGGACCTACAATGAGCAGTTCTTC. This chain uses TRBV29-1 with TRBJ2-1, with 9 bases identical to TRBD2. The CDR3 sequence is 16 residues long. Germline CDR1 SQVTM, CDR2 ANQGSEA.

This clonotype was found many times. This chain connects TRBV7-6 to TRBJ2-7, with 8 nucleotides matching TRBD2. Per the germline V gene, CDR1 is SGHVS and CDR2 is FNYEAQ. The J segment lost 1 base and the V segment lost 5 bases, leaving 10 bases of the junction unmatched. The CDR3 consists of 16 residues. For the CDR3, the DNA is TGTGCCAGCAGCCAAGAATTAGCGGGGACTTCCTACGAGCAGTACTTC. Amino acids: CASSQELAGTSYEQYF.

This clonotype was seen repeatedly, ten times or more. CDR3 coding DNA: TGTGCCAGCAGCGCACTTCCCCCGGACAGGATCAGCTCCTACGAGCAGTACTTC. Translation gives CASSALPPDRISSYEQYF. This chain joins TRBV7-6 and TRBJ2-7, with 7 nucleotides matching TRBD1. CDR1 and CDR2 (germline): SGHVS, FNYEAQ. J lost 0 bases, V lost 5 bases, and 16 bases had no gene match. This CDR3 has 18 residues. Combining the CDR3 with reference TRBV7-6 and TRBJ2-7 gives the whole variable domain GAGVSQSPRYKVTKRGQDVALRCDPISGHVSLYWYRQALGQGPEFLTYFNYEAQQDKSGLPNDRFSAERPEGSISTLTIQRTEQRDSAMYRCASSALPPDRISSYEQYFGPGTRLTVT.

V is TRBV24-1 and J is TRBJ2-7; the match to TRBD1 covers 7 bases. The CDR3 extends over 15 amino acids. Per germline, CDR1 KGHDR and CDR2 SFDVKD. Unmatched junction bases numbered 9, after V lost 5 bases and J lost 3 bases. CDR3 DNA: TGTGCCACCAGTGCCCCTGCGGCAGGGGGCTACGAGCAGTACGTC. It codes for CATSAPAAGGYEQYV.

This clonotype was seen many times. The chain is built from TRBV11-2 and TRBJ2-3; 9 bases fit TRBD2. The CDR3 contains 16 residues. V lost 6 bases to trimming and J lost 6 bases; unmatched junction nucleotides: 13. The germline CDR1 and CDR2 sequences are SGHAT and FQNNGV. CDR3 in DNA: TGTGCCAGCAGGCCATCCGGGACTAGCATGTTTGATACGCAGTATTTT. As protein: CASRPSGTSMFDTQYF.

Points on this clonotype: This clone may be a read error of a much larger clone one base away. The V call is TRBV7-6, the J call TRBJ1-1; a possible D gene is TRBD1 (6 bases). The V gene's germline CDR1 is SGHVS and CDR2 FNYEAQ. The CDR3 sequence is 14 residues long. The CDR3 DNA reads TGTGCCAGCAGCTTATTGGGGGGCAACACTAAAGCTTTCTTT. As protein: CASSLLGGNTKAFF.

A few counts support this clonotype. V and J are TRBV3-1 and TRBJ2-7, with 10 positions matching TRBD1. The CDR3 has 16 amino acids. Germline V gene lookup returns CDR1 LGHDT and CDR2 YNNKEL (reference sequence). Trimming cost V 3 bases and J 4 bases; bases outside gene matches: 9. Here the CDR3 reads CASSHTMDRGIYEQYF. CDR3 bases: TGTGCCAGCAGCCATACAATGGACAGGGGGATTTACGAGCAGTACTTC.

In this sample, this clonotype turned up a few times. This chain joins TRBV20-1 and TRBJ2-1; TRBD2 might be the D (6 bases). The CDR3 spans 15 residues. Germline CDR1 is DFQATT and CDR2 is SNEGSKA (reference sequence). Trimming pared 0 bases from V and 4 bases from J, leaving 13 bases between. CDR3: CSARDGDFPYNEQFF. CDR3 DNA: TGCAGTGCTAGAGATGGGGACTTTCCATACAATGAGCAGTTCTTC.